The clone carrying this T cell receptor beta chain showed up just a few times. Its antigen is unknown. The TCR beta libraries were generated through quantitative 5'-RACE incorporating molecular barcodes. MiXCR, applied by TCRdb to the 5' RACE reads, yields one record per CDR3 protein. The sample has about 280,000 distinct CDR3 sequences, about 19% seen once; the top ten hold less than 9%. This specimen comes from a study of CD8 T cells in ankylosing spondylitis. Study observations and caveats: Fewer than ten highly homologous variants made up a TCR beta motif that seemed to typify ankylosing spondylitis blood. Existing reports had already noted some motif variants in reactive arthritis synovial fluid and blood.

This receptor was taken from a male donor with ankylosing spondylitis or in good health (not recorded which). The specimen sequenced was blood, either unsorted or a sorted T cell fraction (not recorded which).

The CDR3: CASSQPRFPGGEETQYF. DNA for the CDR3: TGTGCCAGCAGCCAACCCCGGTTTCCGGGGGGGGAAGAGACCCAGTACTTC. The chain carries TRBV6-1 and TRBJ2-5; 8 nucleotides line up with TRBD2. Germline V CDR1 and CDR2: MNHNS, SASEGT. The CDR3 covers 17 residues. V lost 6 bases, J lost 3 bases, and 15 bases stayed unmatched.